This T cell receptor beta chain was captured by sequencing in a study of blood T cell repertoires in COVID-19. Across the study: Acute-phase and convalescent COVID-19 samples originated in the United States, Italy and Spain. PBMCs, B-cell-depleted T cells, or T cells were the source of the cDNA or gDNA that made up the material.

In Seattle, patients joined the study during active infection and were tracked longitudinally. This CDR3 comprises 16 residues. Trimming removed 3 bases from V and 3 bases from J; junction bases left unmatched: 10. Per the authors' pipeline: Reference gene primer amplification gave nucleated cell count estimates. Only in-frame clones appear in the TCRdb table, and some are missing; sequencing was by immunoSEQ multiplex PCR. V and J calls and clone size are those listed in that table; D and trimming were worked out from the DNA. The repertoire has 160,000 or so clones, roughly 84% of them found once; the top ten carry around 5%.

This chain uses TRBV23-1 with TRBJ2-5; 7 bases agree with TRBD2. TRBV23-1 is flagged as an ORF with uncertain function. Sequenced material: peripheral blood. The source is a woman aged 45-59 years with COVID-19, enrolled during active disease. CDR3 nucleotide sequence: TGCGCCAGCAGTCACAGAGTCGGGGGGTATGAAGAGACCCAGTACTTC. Its translation: CASSHRVGGYEETQYF.